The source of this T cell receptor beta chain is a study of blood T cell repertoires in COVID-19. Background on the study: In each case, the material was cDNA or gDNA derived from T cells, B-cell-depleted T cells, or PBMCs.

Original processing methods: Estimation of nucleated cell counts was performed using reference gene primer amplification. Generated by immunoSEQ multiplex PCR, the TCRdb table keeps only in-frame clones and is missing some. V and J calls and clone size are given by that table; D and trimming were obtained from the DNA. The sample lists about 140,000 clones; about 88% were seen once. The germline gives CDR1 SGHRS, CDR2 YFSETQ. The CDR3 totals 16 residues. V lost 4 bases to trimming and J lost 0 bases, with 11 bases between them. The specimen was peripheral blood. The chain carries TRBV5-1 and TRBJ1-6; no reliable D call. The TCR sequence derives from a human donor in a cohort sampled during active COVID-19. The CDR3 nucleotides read TGCGCCAGCAGCGCCGCCCCGAGCTCCTATAATTCACCCCTCCACTTT. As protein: CASSAAPSSYNSPLHF.